The present entry profiles one T cell receptor beta chain with its context. The antigen is undetermined. PCR was performed using 60 Vbeta and 13 Jbeta primers. The data were produced by immunoSEQ multiplex PCR, yet TCRdb's version contains in-frame clones alone and is incomplete. The table has 180,000 or so clones, roughly four fifths seen once. The data are from a study of cytomegalovirus exposure and HLA in healthy donors. Study conclusions and caveats: The listing of 150 to 200 TCR beta chains classed them as cytomegalovirus-associated.

The CDR3 loop spans 15 amino acids. Germline V gene data show CDR1 as SEHNR and CDR2 as FQNEAQ (reference sequence). Trimming took 5 bases from V and 7 from J; bases not matched to a gene: 9. The receptor comes from a female donor in good health and CMV-seronegative. The specimen was PBMCs. The chain combines TRBV7-9 with TRBJ2-1; 9 bases are a match to TRBD2. The CDR3 loop reads CASSQPGLALNEQFF. The DNA of the CDR3 is TGTGCCAGCAGCCAGCCGGGACTAGCCCTTAATGAGCAGTTCTTC.